What follows are 13 T cell receptor beta chains derived from one specimen sequenced in a study of T cell repertoires in cytomegalovirus infection. Their specific antigens are unknown. Each CDR3 protein is one row after TCRdb ran MiXCR on the reads. The sample shows 150,000 or so distinct CDR3 sequences, roughly 20% of them seen only once. The input for sequencing was CD8+ T cells from cultured PBMCs, taken from culture after CMV antigen stimulation. Every receptor here comes from a human donor in good health (CMV status not recorded). Some clones in this sample may be carry-over from other donors' samples.

This clonotype showed up just a few times. This rearrangement joins TRBV2 to TRBJ2-5, with 10 bases that match TRBD1. Germline lookup yields CDR1 SNHLY and CDR2 FYNNEI. This CDR3 has 14 residues. V lost 6 bases to trimming and J lost 4 bases; unmatched junction nucleotides: 5. The CDR3 DNA reads as TGTGCCAGCAGCGAGGGACAGGGGATAGAGACCCAGTACTTC. It encodes CASSEGQGIETQYF.

The table lists this clonotype with a few counts. The chain joins TRBV4-1 to TRBJ2-3, with TRBD1 matching 8 bases. CDR1 is MGHRA and CDR2 is YSYEKL in the germline V gene. This CDR3 is built from 16 residues. Trimming at V came to 0 bases and at J to 5 bases, leaving 7 bases not matched to a gene. The CDR3 DNA follows: TGCGCCAGCAGCCAAGAACATGTCAGGGGGCTAGATACGCAGTATTTT. Protein product: CASSQEHVRGLDTQYF.

CDR3 in amino acids: CASSYLGFGDEQYF. CDR3 in DNA: TGTGCCAGCAGTTACCTGGGCTTCGGGGACGAGCAGTACTTC. The chain recombines TRBV6-2 or TRBV6-3 with TRBJ2-7; D might be TRBD2 (5 bases). This CDR3 spans 14 amino acids. Germline V gene lookup returns CDR1 MNHEY and CDR2 SVGEGT. V lost 2 bases to trimming and J lost 5 bases, with 13 bases between them.

The table lists this clonotype with a few counts. This sequence joins TRBV9 and TRBJ1-2; 8 bases fit TRBD1. The CDR3 is 13 amino acids. Germline V gene lookup returns CDR1 SGDLS and CDR2 YYNGEE. V lost 2 bases, J lost 7 bases, and 4 bases stayed unmatched. This chain's CDR3 is CASSVTGAAGYTF. The CDR3 region has the DNA TGTGCCAGCAGCGTGACAGGGGCGGCTGGCTACACCTTC.

This clonotype was detected only once. The chain uses TRBV6-2 or TRBV6-3 and TRBJ1-2; possibly TRBD1 for D (5 bases). V was clipped by 2 bases and J by 5 bases, with 15 bases between them. Looked up from germline, CDR1 is MNHEY and CDR2 is SVGEGT. The CDR3 runs 15 residues. The CDR3 protein is CASSYTMIGGYGYTF. In DNA form, the CDR3 reads TGTGCCAGCAGTTACACCATGATTGGGGGATATGGCTACACCTTC.

V gene TRBV19 combines with J gene TRBJ2-7; 7 nucleotides match TRBD2. CDR1 LNHDA and CDR2 SQIVND come from the germline V gene (reference sequence). J was trimmed by 0 bases and V by 6 bases; bases with no gene match: 5. The CDR3 is 14 amino acids. The CDR3 is CASSWRGNSYEQYF. In DNA form, the CDR3 reads TGTGCCAGTAGCTGGCGGGGGAACTCCTACGAGCAGTACTTC.

The V call is TRBV12-3 or TRBV12-4, the J call TRBJ1-1; 10 nucleotides agree with TRBD1. The trim removed 6 bases at V and 4 bases at J, leaving 20 bases unmatched. The CDR3 runs 19 residues. In DNA form, the CDR3 reads TGTGCCAGCAGCTCCCCTTCGAGAAGGGACAGGGGACGAGGCACTGAAGCTTTCTTT. Translation: CASSSPSRRDRGRGTEAFF.

This clonotype was seen ten or more times. The rearrangement joins TRBV4-1 to TRBJ1-1; 10 bases line up with TRBD1. Per the germline V gene, CDR1 is MGHRA and CDR2 is YSYEKL. There are 15 residues in the CDR3. V lost 2 bases, J lost 4 bases, and 4 bases stayed unmatched. The CDR3 DNA sequence: TGCGCCAGCAGCCAACAGACAGGGGGCATCACTGAAGCTTTCTTT. Protein sequence: CASSQQTGGITEAFF.

The rearrangement uses TRBV7-6 and TRBJ2-1; D may be TRBD2 (5 bases). Germline loops: CDR1 SGHVS, CDR2 FNYEAQ. The CDR3 consists of 15 residues. Between the trimmed V and J ends, which lost 2 bases and 8 bases, there was a span of 16 bases. Here the CDR3 DNA reads TGTGCCAGCAGCTTAAGGAGAGGGCCCCGGGATGAGCAGTTCTTC. Translated: CASSLRRGPRDEQFF. The full variable domain, in which reference TRBV7-6 and TRBJ2-1 provide the parts outside the CDR3, is GAGVSQSPRYKVTKRGQDVALRCDPISGHVSLYWYRQALGQGPEFLTYFNYEAQQDKSGLPNDRFSAERPEGSISTLTIQRTEQRDSAMYRCASSLRRGPRDEQFFGPGTRLTVL.

This chain uses TRBV12-3 or TRBV12-4 with TRBJ1-4; the D is unclear. This CDR3 has 15 residues. The V end lost 4 bases, the J end lost 7 bases, and 16 bases lay between the germline ends. In DNA form, the CDR3 reads TGTGCCAGCAGTTCCCTGAGGAGGGTTGGTGAAAAACTGTTTTTT. This translates into CASSSLRRVGEKLFF.

The rearrangement joins TRBV28 to TRBJ2-1, with D possibly being TRBD1 (5 bases). The CDR3 spans 19 residues. Germline lookup yields CDR1 MDHEN and CDR2 SYDVKM. The V gene lost 3 bases and the J gene lost 0 bases, with 21 bases spanning the gap. CDR3 region: CASSFGGRVTDSSYNEQFF. The CDR3 DNA is TGTGCCAGCAGTTTTGGCGGCAGGGTCACGGATAGCTCCTACAATGAGCAGTTCTTC.

The rearrangement links TRBV6-2 or TRBV6-3 to TRBJ2-1, with 10 bases that match TRBD1. The V and J ends lost 6 bases and 8 bases, in that order; junction bases with no gene match: 10. The germline CDR1 and CDR2 sequences are MNHEY and SVGEGT. The CDR3 runs 15 residues. CDR3 in amino acids: CASSYLGQGWDEQFF. In DNA form, the CDR3 reads TGTGCCAGCAGCTACCTGGGACAGGGGTGGGATGAGCAGTTCTTC.

The V and J genes are TRBV4-1 and TRBJ1-6; D uncertain. Germline lookup yields CDR1 MGHRA and CDR2 YSYEKL. The length of the CDR3 is 14 residues. V lost 0 bases and J 10 bases, leaving 10 bases between the germline ends. CDR3 DNA sequence: TGCGCCAGCAGCCAAGAGCGGGCCCGATCACCCCTCCACTTT. It yields the protein CASSQERARSPLHF.